Listed below are T cell receptor beta chains from one sample, sequenced in a study of blood T cells in healthy people across ages. TCRdb itself ran the 5' RACE reads through MiXCR, one entry per CDR3 protein. Of 450,000 to 650,000 distinct CDR3 sequences in the sample, about 24% were seen once. This sample was shared with a second study, whose subject was T cells of mothers and their children.

Sequenced: blood. The receptor source for this set is a boy between 10 and 17 years old in good health. The CDR3 runs from the conserved cysteine through the conserved F or W. D genes are given only for firm matches. Some rows mark clone size as missing; the rest say once, few, many or name a class of expanded clone.

>NA|TRBJ2-3|NA|TRBV12-3/TRBV12-4
TGTGCCAGCGGGACGGAAACAGATACGCAGTATTTT
CASGTETDTQYF
>NA|TRBJ2-5|once|TRBV15
TGTGCCACCGGCAGGGAGGCAGAGACCCAGTACTTC
CATGREAETQYF
>NA|TRBJ2-7|many|TRBV10-3
TGTGCCATCAGGGGACGCCCCGCGATCGACGAGCAGTACTTC
CAIRGRPAIDEQYF
>NA|TRBJ2-6|few|TRBV28
TGTGCCAGCAGGACTCCCTCCGGGGCAGCGGGGGCCAACGTCCTGACTTTC
CASRTPSGAAGANVLTF
>NA|TRBJ2-3|NA|TRBV5-1
TGCGCCAGCAGCTTGGGACACAGGGTGGGCACAGATACGCAGTATTTT
CASSLGHRVGTDTQYF
>NA|TRBJ1-1|few|TRBV5-1
TGCGCCAGCAGCTTGGGGAGGGAGGCCATGAACACTGAAGCCTTCTTT
CASSLGREAMNTEAFF
>TRBD1|TRBJ2-2|NA|TRBV6-2/TRBV6-3
TGTGCCAGCAATCCCGGACAGGGGTGGACCGGGGAGCTGTTTTTT
CASNPGQGWTGELFF
>TRBD1|TRBJ2-7|NA|TRBV14
TGTGCCAGCAGCCAAGGGACAGGGAACTCCTACGAGCAGTACTTC
CASSQGTGNSYEQYF
>TRBD2|TRBJ2-7|NA|TRBV20-1
TGCAGTGCTAGAGGCCCCAGACTAGCCCCCTACGAGCAGTACTTC
CSARGPRLAPYEQYF
>NA|TRBJ1-1|many|TRBV21-1
TGTGCCAGCAGCGATCGACCAACCCCAAACACTGAAGCTTTCTTT
CASSDRPTPNTEAFF
>NA|TRBJ2-1|NA|TRBV7-9
TGTGCCAGCAGCTTAGTGAGGGCAGACAGGATAGGGTACAATGAGCAGTTCTTC
CASSLVRADRIGYNEQFF
>NA|TRBJ2-5|few|TRBV4-1
TGCGCCAGCAGCCAGCCCTCACAGGGAGGTTGGGAGACCCAGTACTTC
CASSQPSQGGWETQYF
>TRBD1|TRBJ2-5|few|TRBV6-2/TRBV6-3
TGTGCCAGCAGTTCCCCCCGAGACAGGGGAGCGGAGACCCAGTACTTC
CASSSPRDRGAETQYF
>NA|TRBJ1-6|few|TRBV28
TGTGCCAGCCGGACTGTCCGTCTTAGATCACCCCTCCACTTT
CASRTVRLRSPLHF
>TRBD1|TRBJ2-7|NA|TRBV29-1
TGCAGCGTTGAAGATGACAGGGCCGAGCAGTACTTC
CSVEDDRAEQYF
>NA|TRBJ1-6|few|TRBV27
TGTGCCAGCGCGTCACGACTTACCTATAATTCACCCCTCCACTTT
CASASRLTYNSPLHF
>TRBD2|TRBJ2-1|NA|TRBV2
TGTGCCAGCAGTGAAAGGAGGGGGACTAGCGGGAGGGAGCAGTTCTTC
CASSERRGTSGREQFF
>NA|TRBJ1-4|few|TRBV28
TGTGCCAGCAGTTTTTTTGCAACTAATGAAAAACTGTTTTTT
CASSFFATNEKLFF
>NA|TRBJ2-3|few|TRBV5-1
TGCGCCAGCAGCCCTGAGGTGCAGGCGAGCACAGATGCGCAGTATTTT
CASSPEVQASTDAQYF
>NA|TRBJ2-5|NA|TRBV6-6
TGTGCCAGCAGTTACCCGAGCAAAGAGACCCAGTACTTC
CASSYPSKETQYF
>NA|TRBJ2-4|few|TRBV7-2
TGTGCCAGCAGCTTAGATCGGCTACAAAGGGGGGACATTCAGTACTTC
CASSLDRLQRGDIQYF
>NA|TRBJ1-5|NA|TRBV20-1
TGCAGTGCTAGAGATATGGAGATTCGGCCCCAGCATTTT
CSARDMEIRPQHF
>TRBD1|TRBJ2-7|few|TRBV5-5
TGTGCCAGCAGCCCCCCCCCCGGGACAGGGATCGAGCAGTACTTC
CASSPPPGTGIEQYF
>NA|TRBJ2-7|NA|TRBV20-1
TGCAGTGCTAGAGATCGGGCGGTGAACTACGAGCAGTACTTC
CSARDRAVNYEQYF
>NA|TRBJ2-5|few|TRBV6-5
TGTGCCAGCAGCCCCCGACCCTTTGGTGGGACCCAGTACTTC
CASSPRPFGGTQYF
>NA|TRBJ2-7|few|TRBV5-4
TGTGCCAGCAGCTCTATGGACGAGCAGTACTTC
CASSSMDEQYF
>NA|TRBJ2-1|NA|TRBV28
TGTGCCAGCAGTTCCCCCGAAGGCGGGTATAGTAATGAGCAGTTCTTC
CASSSPEGGYSNEQFF
>TRBD2|TRBJ2-7|NA|TRBV3-1
TGTGCCAGCGCCAAATTCGGCCCGACTAGCGGGGCCTCCTACGAGCAGTACTTC
CASAKFGPTSGASYEQYF
>TRBD2|TRBJ2-5|NA|TRBV28
TGTGCCAGCAGTTTAGGACTAAGGACTAGCGGGCTTCAAGAGACCCAGTACTTC
CASSLGLRTSGLQETQYF